The 29 T cell receptor beta chains given below trace back to one sample, sequenced in a study of identical twins. TCRdb ran MiXCR on the 5' RACE reads and lists one entry per CDR3 protein. This table has around 220,000 distinct CDR3 sequences, over 9.5% appearing once. The sequencing input was memory T cells sorted from blood. Receptors originate from a man between 45 and 60 years old in good health.

The chain employs TRBV28 and TRBJ2-3; 7 bases align to TRBD2. This CDR3 is built from 15 residues. Germline lookup yields CDR1 MDHEN and CDR2 SYDVKM. Trimming took 2 bases from V and 3 from J; bases not matched to a gene: 5. CDR3 in amino acids: CASSLTTSPTDTQYF. CDR3 coding DNA: TGTGCCAGCAGTTTAACGACTAGCCCAACAGATACGCAGTATTTT.

This clonotype was seen repeatedly, ten times or more. This chain joins TRBV6-1 and TRBJ1-5; the match to TRBD1 covers 7 bases. With V trimmed by 7 bases and J by 0 bases, 6 bases remained unmatched. The CDR3 totals 15 residues. CDR1 and CDR2 (germline): MNHNS, SASEGT. Here the CDR3 reads CASTRDSYSNQPQHF. The CDR3 nucleotides read TGTGCCAGCACCAGGGACAGCTATAGCAATCAGCCCCAGCATTTT.

This clonotype has only a few counts. The chain carries TRBV4-1 and TRBJ2-7, with 7 bases matching TRBD1. Germline values: CDR1 MGHRA, CDR2 YSYEKL. Trimming cost V 2 bases and J 7 bases; bases outside gene matches: 5. The CDR3 spans 13 residues. The CDR3 nucleotides are TGCGCCAGCAGCCAAAGACAGGGACGAGAGCAGTACTTC. This gives the protein CASSQRQGREQYF.

In its sample, this clonotype was seen many times. V and J are TRBV4-2 and TRBJ2-1, with 12 bases identical to TRBD2. The CDR3 totals 16 residues. V lost 3 bases to trimming and J lost 3 bases; unmatched junction nucleotides: 3. The germline gives CDR1 LGHNA, CDR2 YNFKEQ. The CDR3 region has the DNA TGTGCCAGCAGCCACCAACTAGCGGGGGGCTACAATGAGCAGTTCTTC. Its translation: CASSHQLAGGYNEQFF.

The chain uses TRBV3-1 and TRBJ2-7; D is undetermined. Trimming took 0 bases from V and 2 from J, leaving 14 bases between them. The length of the CDR3 is 16 residues. Germline V gene sequence: CDR1 LGHDT, CDR2 YNNKEL (reference sequence). The chain's CDR3 is CASSQDWGSVAYEQYF. The DNA for the CDR3 is TGTGCCAGCAGCCAAGATTGGGGATCGGTTGCCTACGAGCAGTACTTC.

This sequence joins TRBV6-7 and TRBJ1-1; maybe TRBD1 (5 bases). TRBV6-7 is reported as an ORF; its role is uncertain. V lost 1 base and J lost 4, with 10 bases in between. This CDR3 is built from 14 residues. Here the CDR3 reads CASSYLCRGTEAFF. The CDR3 bases are TGTGCCAGCAGTTACTTGTGTAGGGGCACTGAAGCTTTCTTT.

This clonotype was observed at least ten times. Here the CDR3 reads CASSGTGEVQPQHF. The CDR3 nucleotides are TGTGCCAGCAGTGGGACAGGAGAGGTACAGCCCCAGCATTTT. The genes are TRBV12-3 or TRBV12-4 and TRBJ1-5, with 8 bases matching TRBD1. The CDR3 is 14 amino acids. V was pared by 5 bases and J by 7 bases, with 7 bases of the junction left unmatched.

This clonotype was counted many times. V gene TRBV24-1 combines with J gene TRBJ2-7, with D perhaps matching TRBD2 (5 bases). This CDR3 spans 14 amino acids. The ends were cut back, 4 bases at V and 1 base at J, with 10 bases in the middle. Germline CDR1 and CDR2: KGHDR and SFDVKD. As DNA, the CDR3 is TGTGCCACCAGTGAGTCCGGGGAGTCCTACGAGCAGTACTTC. This gives the protein CATSESGESYEQYF.

This clonotype was seen ten or more times. The CDR3 protein is CASSHRDLYNEQFF. The CDR3 region has the DNA TGTGCCAGCAGTCACCGGGACCTTTACAATGAGCAGTTCTTC. The rearrangement joins TRBV27 to TRBJ2-1, with D perhaps assigned TRBD1 or TRBD2 (5 bases each). In germline, CDR1 is MNHEY, CDR2 SMNVEV (reference sequence). The CDR3 covers 14 residues. V lost 5 bases and J 4 bases, leaving 12 bases between the germline ends.

The V gene is TRBV6-1, the J gene TRBJ2-7; D unresolved. Germline-derived CDR1 and CDR2 are MNHNS and SASEGT. V dropped 1 base and J dropped 2 bases, with 12 bases sitting between them. The length of the CDR3 is 15 residues. For the CDR3, the DNA is TGTGCCAGCAGTGAAGGGCAGGCCACCACCTACGAGCAGTACTTC. Translation: CASSEGQATTYEQYF.

V is TRBV6-2 or TRBV6-3 and J is TRBJ2-1, with 10 bases lining up with TRBD2. From germline, CDR1 is MNHEY and CDR2 SVGEGT. The CDR3 loop spans 18 amino acids. Unmatched junction bases numbered 9, after V lost 0 bases and J lost 4 bases. The DNA for the CDR3 is TGTGCCAGCAGTTACTCCCCCCCCCAGCGGGAGGGTTACAATGAGCAGTTCTTC. Translating gives CASSYSPPQREGYNEQFF.

The chain joins TRBV18 to TRBJ2-5; the D is unclear. V was shortened by 1 base and J by 2 bases, with 2 bases between the two germline ends. The CDR3 consists of 12 residues. The germline V gene encodes CDR1 KGHSH and CDR2 LQKENI. DNA of the CDR3: TGTGCCAGCTCACCACAGCAAGAGACCCAGTACTTC. It translates to CASSPQQETQYF.

This clonotype was seen at least ten times. J is TRBJ2-7 and V is TRBV29-1, with 9 positions matching TRBD1. Trimming at V came to 3 bases and at J to 4 bases, leaving 10 bases not matched to a gene. The V gene's germline CDR1 is SQVTM and CDR2 ANQGSEA. The CDR3 loop spans 15 amino acids. DNA for the CDR3: TGCAGCGTTGAGGCCGAGGGGACAGGGTCATACGAGCAGTACTTC. This codes for CSVEAEGTGSYEQYF.

V usage is TRBV5-4 and J usage is TRBJ2-4, with D possibly being TRBD1 (6 bases). Germline CDR1 and CDR2: SGHNT and YYREEE (reference sequence). The CDR3 has 14 amino acids. Trimming stripped 3 bases from V and 2 bases from J, with 9 bases between. For the CDR3, the DNA is TGTGCCAGCAGCTCAGGGGTTTCCAAAAACATTCAGTACTTC. This codes for CASSSGVSKNIQYF.

In this sample, this clonotype turned up once. The V and J genes are TRBV5-1 and TRBJ2-4, with D maybe TRBD1 (5 bases). V was trimmed by 2 bases and J by 8 bases, leaving 20 bases between them. The CDR3 has 16 amino acids. Looked up from germline, CDR1 is SGHRS and CDR2 is YFSETQ. The CDR3 nucleotides read TGCGCCAGCAGCTTTAGACCACTTGCAGGGAATGACATTCAGTACTTC. Translation gives CASSFRPLAGNDIQYF.

The CDR3 DNA reads TGTGCCAGCAGCCGCGAAACGGGGACAGGGAGCCAGCCCCAGCATTTT. As protein: CASSRETGTGSQPQHF. The V gene is TRBV7-2, the J gene TRBJ1-5; TRBD1 agrees at 9 bases. This CDR3 is 16 amino acids long. V was clipped by 5 bases and J by 7 bases; unmatched bases: 12. Germline-derived CDR1 and CDR2 are SGHTA and FQGNSA.

At least ten counts were recorded for this clonotype. The rearrangement uses TRBV7-3 and TRBJ2-1; D tentatively reads TRBD1 or TRBD2 (6 bases each). Germline CDR1 SGHTA, CDR2 FQGTGA. Trimming left V 1 base short and J 14 bases short, with 18 bases between. The length of the CDR3 is 14 residues. The CDR3 DNA is TGTGCCAGCAGCTTAAATATAGGGGGGTTTGAAAAGTTCTTC. Protein sequence: CASSLNIGGFEKFF.

This rearrangement joins TRBV6-2 or TRBV6-3 to TRBJ2-1; D may be TRBD1 (6 bases). The V gene's germline CDR1 is MNHEY and CDR2 SVGEGT. V lost 10 bases, J lost 8 bases, and 18 bases lay in between. This CDR3 is 13 amino acids long. CDR3 region: CATAPIQGDEQFF. The CDR3, as DNA: TGTGCCACCGCCCCCATACAGGGCGATGAGCAGTTCTTC.

This clonotype showed up just a few times. The V and J genes are TRBV2 and TRBJ2-1, with TRBD2 identical over 10 bases. The CDR3 sequence is 14 residues long. J lost 8 bases, V lost 3 bases, and 4 bases had no gene match. Germline V gene data show CDR1 as SNHLY and CDR2 as FYNNEI. CDR3 coding DNA: TGTGCCAGCAGTGACCCTAGCGGGAGCGATGAGCAGTTCTTC. It encodes CASSDPSGSDEQFF.

This clonotype was detected only a few times. The rearrangement joins TRBV7-3 to TRBJ2-5, with TRBD2 matching 8 bases. The CDR3 consists of 18 residues. J was trimmed by 3 bases and V by 1 base; bases with no gene match: 13. Per the germline V gene, CDR1 is SGHTA and CDR2 is FQGTGA. The CDR3 coding sequence is TGTGCCAGCAGCTTAAATCCCGCGGGAGGCCCCCAAGAAGAGACCCAGTACTTC. Amino acid sequence: CASSLNPAGGPQEETQYF.

The V and J genes are TRBV20-1 and TRBJ2-6; 8 nucleotides match TRBD1. Germline CDR1 DFQATT, CDR2 SNEGSKA (reference sequence). Trimming removed 1 base from V and 3 bases from J; junction bases left unmatched: 11. The CDR3 length is 18 residues. The CDR3 region has the DNA TGCAGTGCTAGAGCAGTAAAGGACAGGGAAGGTGGGGCCAACGTCCTGACTTTC. This codes for CSARAVKDREGGANVLTF.

V is TRBV7-9 and J is TRBJ1-2; D gene uncertain. Per germline, CDR1 SEHNR and CDR2 FQNEAQ (reference sequence). This CDR3 is 14 amino acids long. V lost 4 bases, J lost 3 bases, and 12 bases lay in between. This CDR3 reads CASSSQTTHYGYTF. In DNA form, the CDR3 reads TGTGCCAGCAGCTCTCAGACGACGCACTATGGCTACACCTTC.

This clonotype showed up just a few times. This sequence joins TRBV5-5 and TRBJ2-5; 12 bases align to TRBD2. Losses at the gene ends were 1 base for V and 2 bases for J; bases not matched to a gene: 3. Germline CDR1 and CDR2: SGHKS and YYEKEE (reference sequence). The CDR3 consists of 16 residues. The CDR3 coding sequence is TGTGCCAGCAGCTTGCTCCTAGCGGGGGGGCAAGAGACCCAGTACTTC. It translates to CASSLLLAGGQETQYF.

This clonotype was detected many times. The rearrangement links TRBV7-2 to TRBJ2-1; D is uncertain. CDR1 is SGHTA and CDR2 is FQGNSA in the germline V gene. This CDR3 is 12 amino acids long. Trimming stripped 1 base from V and 12 bases from J, with 10 bases between. The chain's CDR3 is CASSLGVRRQFF. As DNA, the CDR3 is TGTGCCAGCAGCTTAGGCGTACGTCGGCAGTTCTTC.

This clonotype was observed a single time. This could be a read error, since a much larger clone is one nucleotide away. V is TRBV7-2 and J is TRBJ2-7; a weak D match, TRBD2 (6 bases). CDR3 length: 15 amino acids. Trimming took 8 bases from V and 3 from J, leaving 20 bases between them. Per germline, CDR1 SGHTA and CDR2 FQGNSA. CDR3: CASCDFRRGFYEQYF. In nucleotides, the CDR3 is TGTGCCAGCTGCGATTTCCGCCGGGGGTTCTACGAGCAGTACTTC. The whole variable domain, remainder taken from reference TRBV7-2 and TRBJ2-7, is GAGVSQSPSNKVTEKGKDVELRCDPISGHTALYWYRQSLGQGLEFLIYFQGNSAPDKSGLPSDRFSAERTGGSVSTLTIQRTQQEDSAVYLCASCDFRRGFYEQYFGPGTRLTVT.

This clonotype showed up just a few times. The chain carries TRBV20-1 and TRBJ2-2, with D possibly being TRBD2 (5 bases). The CDR3 is 14 residues long. The ends were cut back, 6 bases at V and 2 bases at J, with 13 bases in the middle. The germline V gene encodes CDR1 DFQATT and CDR2 SNEGSKA (reference sequence). CDR3 nucleotides: TGCAGTGCCAGACCGGGAATTAACACCGGGGAGCTGTTTTTT. This codes for CSARPGINTGELFF.

This clonotype appeared many times. The CDR3 does not end in the conserved phenylalanine or tryptophan, so this is likely a read error. The DNA is left out, because the CDR3 cannot be placed on it with certainty; the CDR3 is given as TCRdb lists it. This chain connects TRBV6-2 or TRBV6-3 to TRBJ2-7; TRBD1 was called by the table and not checked on the DNA. The CDR3 comprises 11 residues, both ends counted. Germline V gene lookup returns CDR1 MNHEY and CDR2 SVGEGT. The CDR3 region is CASSYGTGLVL.

V gene TRBV7-9 combines with J gene TRBJ2-7, with D possibly TRBD1 on 6 matching bases. CDR3 size: 13 residues. The germline V gene has CDR1 SEHNR and CDR2 FQNEAQ (reference sequence). Trimming left V 4 bases short and J 6 bases short, with 13 bases between. In DNA, the CDR3 is TGTGCCAGCAGCTCACAGGCAGGGGTCGAGCAGTACTTC. This codes for CASSSQAGVEQYF.

This clonotype was observed many times. V gene TRBV18 combines with J gene TRBJ2-2; TRBD2 might be the D (6 bases). Trimming removed 3 bases at V and 4 bases at J, with 15 bases between. Per the germline V gene, CDR1 is KGHSH and CDR2 is LQKENI. CDR3 length: 16 amino acids. DNA for the CDR3: TGTGCCAGCTCACCGATCGGGGGAATGATCACCGGGGAGCTGTTTTTT. Its protein product is CASSPIGGMITGELFF.